This T cell receptor (beta chain) was recorded in a study of vaccination effects on CD4 cells after COVID-19. Study-level information: Vaccination of participants consisted of two doses of either the BNT162b2 or mRNA-1273 vaccine.

A few counts support this clone. Its antigen remains unidentified. The junction shows a germline mismatch at one end, possibly a read error. Study-level points and caveats: Convalescent patients numbered few in the study; early post-infection timepoints were missing entirely. The study found marked clonal contraction of infection- and vaccine-induced clones late after vaccination.

After expansion with viral peptide pools in the ViraFEST assay, antigen-specific CD4+ T cells were sequenced. The culture ran for about 10 days, and then CD4+ T cells were isolated. Nobody among the vaccine recipients had prior SARS-CoV-2 infection (nucleocapsid antibodies were negative). They grew a few million PBMC in each well, adding 10 IU/ml IL-2 and about 9.9 ug/ml peptides. Clones were sequenced by immunoSEQ multiplex PCR, and TCRdb holds only the in-frame ones, with some missing. Of around 68,000 clones listed, over 70% are singletons. The receptor was isolated from a human donor who received a COVID-19 vaccine. Sequencing used CD4+ T cells from PBMCs cultured with SARS-CoV-2 spike peptides, obtained before COVID-19 vaccination.

The CDR3 loop is CSVEETRTSGRRGLLF. The CDR3 DNA reads as TGCAGCGTTGAGGAGACCAGGACTAGCGGGCGACGTGGGTTGCTCTTC. The rearrangement joins TRBV29-1 to TRBJ2-1; 11 positions agree with TRBD2. Germline assignment: CDR1 SQVTM and CDR2 ANQGSEA. CDR3 length equals 16 residues.